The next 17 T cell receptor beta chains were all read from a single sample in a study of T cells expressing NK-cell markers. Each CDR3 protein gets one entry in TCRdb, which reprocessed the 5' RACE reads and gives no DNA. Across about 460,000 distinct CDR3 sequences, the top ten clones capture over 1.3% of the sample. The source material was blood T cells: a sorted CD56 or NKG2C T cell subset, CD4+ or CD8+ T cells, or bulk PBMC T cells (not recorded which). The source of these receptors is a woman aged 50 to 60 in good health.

The CDR3: CASSLGLWLAASSYNEQFF. The chain recombines TRBV7-2 with TRBJ2-1; TCRdb proposes TRBD2, but this gene call is untestable without DNA. Germline CDR1 SGHTA, CDR2 FQGNSA. The length of the CDR3 is 19 residues.

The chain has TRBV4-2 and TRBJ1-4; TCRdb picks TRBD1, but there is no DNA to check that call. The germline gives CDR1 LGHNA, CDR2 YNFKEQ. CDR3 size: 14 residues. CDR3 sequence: CASSVPWENEKLFF.

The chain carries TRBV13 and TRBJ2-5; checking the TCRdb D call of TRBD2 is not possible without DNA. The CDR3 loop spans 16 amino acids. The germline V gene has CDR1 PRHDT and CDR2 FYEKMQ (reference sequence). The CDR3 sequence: CASSPTDSLGRETQYF.

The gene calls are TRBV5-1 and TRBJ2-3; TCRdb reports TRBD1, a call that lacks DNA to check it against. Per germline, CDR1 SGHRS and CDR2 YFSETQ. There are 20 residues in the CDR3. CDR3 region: CASSSQPTGTPHPGTDTQYF. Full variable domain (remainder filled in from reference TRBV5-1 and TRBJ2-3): KAGVTQTPRYLIKTRGQQVTLSCSPISGHRSVSWYQQTPGQGLQFLFEYFSETQRNKGNFPGRFSGRQFSNSRSEMNVSTLELGDSALYLCASSSQPTGTPHPGTDTQYFGPGTRLTVL.

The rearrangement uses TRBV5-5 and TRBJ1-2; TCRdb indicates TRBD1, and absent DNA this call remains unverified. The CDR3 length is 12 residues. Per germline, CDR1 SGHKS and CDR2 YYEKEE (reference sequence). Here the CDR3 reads CASSPPVGGYTF. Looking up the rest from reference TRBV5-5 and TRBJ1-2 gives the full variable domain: DAGVTQSPTHLIKTRGQQVTLRCSPISGHKSVSWYQQVLGQGPQFIFQYYEKEERGRGNFPDRFSARQFPNYSSELNVNALLLGDSALYLCASSPPVGGYTFGSGTRLTVV.

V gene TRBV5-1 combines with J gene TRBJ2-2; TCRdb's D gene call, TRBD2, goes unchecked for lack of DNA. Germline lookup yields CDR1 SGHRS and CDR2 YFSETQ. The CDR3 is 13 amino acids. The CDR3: CASSSGLAGELFF.

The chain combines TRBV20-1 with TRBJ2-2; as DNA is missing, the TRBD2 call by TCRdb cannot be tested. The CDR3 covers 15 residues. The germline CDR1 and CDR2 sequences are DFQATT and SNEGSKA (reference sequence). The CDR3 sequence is CSATRREWDTGELFF.

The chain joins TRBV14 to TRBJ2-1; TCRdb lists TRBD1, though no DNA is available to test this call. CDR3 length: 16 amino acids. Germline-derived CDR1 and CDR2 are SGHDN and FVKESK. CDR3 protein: CASSQGAGRGRYEQFF.

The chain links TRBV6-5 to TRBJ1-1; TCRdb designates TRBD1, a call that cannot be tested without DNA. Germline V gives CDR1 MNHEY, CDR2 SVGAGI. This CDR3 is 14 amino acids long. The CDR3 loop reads CASRFRVSSTEAFF.

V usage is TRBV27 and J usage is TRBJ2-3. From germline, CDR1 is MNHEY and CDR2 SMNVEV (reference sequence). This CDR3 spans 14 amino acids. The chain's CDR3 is CASSLTIGTDTQYF.

The CDR3 loop reads CASSVTSGRALAKNIQYF. The chain joins TRBV7-8 to TRBJ2-4; the D gene TCRdb calls, TRBD2, cannot be checked with no DNA. CDR1 is SGHVS and CDR2 is FQNEAQ in the germline V gene. The CDR3 consists of 18 residues.

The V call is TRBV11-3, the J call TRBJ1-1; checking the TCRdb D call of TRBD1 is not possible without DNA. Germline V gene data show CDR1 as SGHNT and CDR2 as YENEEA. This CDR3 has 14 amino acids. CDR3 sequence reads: CASSLQGEGTEAFF.

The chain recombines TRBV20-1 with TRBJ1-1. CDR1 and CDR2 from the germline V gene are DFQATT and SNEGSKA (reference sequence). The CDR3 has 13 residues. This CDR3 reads CSVRRPPGTEAFF.

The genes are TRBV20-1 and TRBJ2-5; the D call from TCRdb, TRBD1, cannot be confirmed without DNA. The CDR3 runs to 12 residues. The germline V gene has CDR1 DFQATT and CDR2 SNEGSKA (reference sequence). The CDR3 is CSVRKGFETQYF.

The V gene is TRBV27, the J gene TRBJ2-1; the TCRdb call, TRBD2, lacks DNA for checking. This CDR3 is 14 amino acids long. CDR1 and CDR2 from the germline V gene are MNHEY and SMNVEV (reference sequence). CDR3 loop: CASSTGTSRNEQFF.

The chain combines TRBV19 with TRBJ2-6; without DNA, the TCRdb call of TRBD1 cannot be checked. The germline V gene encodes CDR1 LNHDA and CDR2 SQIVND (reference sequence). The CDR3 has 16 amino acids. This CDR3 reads CASSIQGGSGANVLTF.

The CDR3 region is CSASRTAGNTIYF. The rearrangement links TRBV20-1 to TRBJ1-3. Germline loops: CDR1 DFQATT, CDR2 SNEGSKA (reference sequence). The CDR3 has 13 residues.